This entry lists 32 T cell receptor beta chains sequenced from one sample in a study of cytomegalovirus exposure and HLA in healthy donors. The PCR employed 60 Vbeta primers together with 13 Jbeta primers. Sequencing used immunoSEQ multiplex PCR; TCRdb keeps in-frame clones, though not all of them. The sample has around 140,000 clones, more than 70% seen once. The sequenced sample was PBMCs. Receptors originate from a woman aged 60-75 years in good health and CMV-seronegative.

The table lists this clone with a few counts. The chain recombines TRBV27 with TRBJ1-3; no firm D call. Germline V gene data show CDR1 as MNHEY and CDR2 as SMNVEV (reference sequence). The CDR3 has 15 residues. Trimming removed 5 bases from V and 0 bases from J, with 11 bases in between. This CDR3 reads CASSAMGSSGNTIYF. The CDR3 nucleotides are TGTGCCAGCAGTGCTATGGGCAGCTCTGGAAACACCATATATTTT.

There are a few counts of this clone. The rearrangement uses TRBV27 and TRBJ1-1; 8 bases line up with TRBD1. From germline, CDR1 is MNHEY and CDR2 SMNVEV (reference sequence). The CDR3 has 15 amino acids. V lost 4 bases and J lost 4; bases outside the gene matches: 8. CDR3 nucleotides: TGTGCCAGCAGTTATCCGGGACAGGACCTCACTGAAGCTTTCTTT. Its translation: CASSYPGQDLTEAFF.

The chain carries TRBV28 and TRBJ1-5; possibly TRBD1 for D (5 bases). This CDR3 is built from 15 residues. V was pared by 5 bases and J by 3 bases, with 14 bases between. Germline V gene lookup returns CDR1 MDHEN and CDR2 SYDVKM. The CDR3 sequence: CASSPETANNQPQHF. The CDR3 nucleotides are TGTGCCAGCAGTCCGGAGACAGCGAACAATCAGCCCCAGCATTTT.

There are a few counts of this clone. The chain combines TRBV5-8 with TRBJ2-1, with 7 bases identical to TRBD1. The CDR3 covers 16 residues. The V gene's germline CDR1 is SGHTS and CDR2 YDEGEE. The ends lost 0 bases at V and 6 bases at J; junction bases unmatched: 9. CDR3 DNA: TGTGCCAGCAGCTTGGGAGACAGGGCTGTCAGCAATGAGCAGTTCTTC. This codes for CASSLGDRAVSNEQFF.

This clone was observed a handful of times. The chain links TRBV9 to TRBJ2-7; TRBD2 aligns across 8 bases. The germline CDR1 and CDR2 sequences are SGDLS and YYNGEE. V dropped 4 bases and J dropped 0; count of bases not matched to a gene: 3. The CDR3 consists of 14 residues. CDR3 in amino acids: CASSPSGSSYEQYF. CDR3 sequence (DNA): TGTGCCAGCAGCCCGAGCGGGAGCTCCTACGAGCAGTACTTC.

The genes are TRBV27 and TRBJ2-3, with a possible D match to TRBD2 (5 bases). The CDR3 runs 14 residues. The germline V and J ends were trimmed by 4 bases and 3 bases, with 11 bases remaining between them. Germline lookup yields CDR1 MNHEY and CDR2 SMNVEV (reference sequence). CDR3 amino acids: CASSSRRVTDTQYF. CDR3 nucleotide sequence: TGTGCCAGCAGTTCTAGGCGGGTGACAGATACGCAGTATTTT.

This chain uses TRBV28 with TRBJ1-2; D unresolved. Trimming took 2 bases from V and 2 from J, leaving 9 bases between them. CDR1 and CDR2 from the germline V gene are MDHEN and SYDVKM. The CDR3 length is 14 residues. CDR3 region: CASSLTVGNYGYTF. The DNA of the CDR3 is TGTGCCAGCAGTTTAACGGTCGGGAACTATGGCTACACCTTC.

V gene TRBV6-5 combines with J gene TRBJ2-3; TRBD2 matches 10 bases. Trimming took 2 bases from V and 0 from J; bases not matched to a gene: 2. The CDR3 is 16 residues long. Germline V gene lookup returns CDR1 MNHEY and CDR2 SVGAGI. Written as DNA, the CDR3 is TGTGCCAGCAGTTACAGGACTAGCGGTAGCACAGATACGCAGTATTTT. Its translation is CASSYRTSGSTDTQYF.

The chain recombines TRBV2 with TRBJ2-1; TRBD2 is a possible D gene (6 bases). CDR1 SNHLY and CDR2 FYNNEI come from the germline V gene. Trimming pared 5 bases from V and 2 bases from J, leaving 16 bases between. This CDR3 has 16 amino acids. For the CDR3, the DNA is TGTGCCAGCAGTTCCCTACTAGCCACCACCTACAATGAGCAGTTCTTC. This sequence encodes CASSSLLATTYNEQFF.

This chain connects TRBV5-1 to TRBJ2-1; 9 nucleotides line up with TRBD1. Trimming removed 5 bases from V and 8 bases from J; junction bases left unmatched: 8. The length of the CDR3 is 14 residues. CDR1 is SGHRS, CDR2 YFSETQ, per germline. CDR3 sequence (DNA): TGCGCCAGCAGATCCTGGACAGGGGACGATGAGCAGTTCTTC. The encoded protein is CASRSWTGDDEQFF. Based on the CDR3 plus reference TRBV5-1 and TRBJ2-1, the full variable domain is KAGVTQTPRYLIKTRGQQVTLSCSPISGHRSVSWYQQTPGQGLQFLFEYFSETQRNKGNFPGRFSGRQFSNSRSEMNVSTLELGDSALYLCASRSWTGDDEQFFGPGTRLTVL.

The chain joins TRBV30 to TRBJ2-2; TRBD2 aligns across 9 bases. In germline, CDR1 is GTSNPN, CDR2 SVGIG (reference sequence). This CDR3 spans 14 amino acids. Trimming at V came to 5 bases and at J to 4 bases, leaving 5 bases not matched to a gene. In DNA, the CDR3 is TGTGCCTGGCGACTAGCGGACCTCACCGGGGAGCTGTTTTTT. Translation gives CAWRLADLTGELFF.

The genes are TRBV6-5 and TRBJ1-2; possible D gene TRBD1, 5 bases. CDR3 length: 13 residues. Germline CDR1 MNHEY, CDR2 SVGAGI. V was cut by 8 bases and J by 0 bases, with 10 bases left in between. In DNA, the CDR3 is TGTGCCAGCGCCGACAGCACTAACTATGGCTACACCTTC. This sequence encodes CASADSTNYGYTF.

The gene calls are TRBV19 and TRBJ2-5; 10 bases align to TRBD1. The CDR3 is 14 residues long. Unmatched junction bases numbered 11, after V lost 11 bases and J lost 5 bases. Germline V gene data show CDR1 as LNHDA and CDR2 as SQIVND (reference sequence). CDR3 sequence reads: CARTGGGDEETQYF. Here the CDR3 DNA reads TGTGCCCGGACAGGGGGAGGGGACGAGGAGACCCAGTACTTC.

The rearrangement uses TRBV11-1 and TRBJ2-7; TRBD1 matches at 8 bases. The J segment lost 6 bases and the V segment lost 2 bases, leaving 6 bases of the junction unmatched. This CDR3 contains 14 residues. Germline assignment: CDR1 SGHAT and CDR2 FQDESV (reference sequence). The CDR3 nucleotides are TGTGCCAGCAGCTTAAGGACAGGGCTTTTCGAGCAGTACTTC. Translation: CASSLRTGLFEQYF. The variable domain in full, completed from reference TRBV11-1 and TRBJ2-7, reads EAEVAQSPRYKITEKSQAVAFWCDPISGHATLYWYRQILGQGPELLVQFQDESVVDDSQLPKDRFSAERLKGVDSTLKIQPAELGDSAMYLCASSLRTGLFEQYFGPGTRLTVT.

The genes are TRBV6-6 and TRBJ1-5; possibly TRBD1 for D (5 bases). Trimming cost V 5 bases and J 5 bases, with 10 bases left between them. CDR3 size: 13 residues. Germline-derived CDR1 and CDR2 are MNHNY and SVGAGI (reference sequence). The CDR3 loop is CASSRGGDQPQHF. The DNA for the CDR3 is TGTGCCAGCAGTAGGGGAGGGGATCAGCCCCAGCATTTT.

V gene TRBV5-3 combines with J gene TRBJ2-1, with TRBD2 identical over 12 bases. TRBV5-3 carries the ORF label, with uncertain function. V gave up 5 bases and J gave up 0 bases; unmatched junction bases: 9. CDR3 size: 18 residues. The CDR3 loop is CARRTGLAGPSSYNEQFF. The CDR3, as DNA: TGTGCCAGAAGGACGGGACTAGCGGGCCCCAGCTCCTACAATGAGCAGTTCTTC.

The chain carries TRBV7-8 and TRBJ2-7; 10 bases agree with TRBD2. V shed 5 bases, J shed 2 bases, and the junction held 6 bases outside the gene matches. Per germline, CDR1 SGHVS and CDR2 FQNEAQ. This CDR3 contains 15 residues. The CDR3 DNA follows: TGTGCCAGCAGCCTACAGCGGGGGGGCCCCTACGAGCAGTACTTC. Translated: CASSLQRGGPYEQYF.

The chain links TRBV4-1 to TRBJ2-7; 8 nucleotides line up with TRBD2. Germline V CDR1 and CDR2: MGHRA, YSYEKL. With 1 base clipped from V and 2 bases from J, the junction kept 13 bases outside the gene matches. The CDR3 covers 18 residues. CDR3 residues: CASSQVPRAGGLTYEQYF. In DNA form, the CDR3 reads TGCGCCAGCAGCCAAGTCCCTCGCGCGGGGGGTTTAACCTACGAGCAGTACTTC.

The chain recombines TRBV5-6 with TRBJ2-7; 9 nucleotides match TRBD2. CDR3 size: 14 residues. The V and J ends lost 1 base and 3 bases, in that order; junction bases with no gene match: 2. Germline V CDR1 and CDR2: SGHDT, YYEEEE. This chain's CDR3 is CASSLSGRSYEQYF. CDR3 sequence (DNA): TGTGCCAGCAGCTTGAGCGGGAGGAGCTACGAGCAGTACTTC.

The J gene is TRBJ2-1, the V gene TRBV18; 10 bases are shared with TRBD2. V was pared by 1 base and J by 7 bases, with 4 bases of the junction left unmatched. The CDR3 is 15 amino acids. The germline V gene has CDR1 KGHSH and CDR2 LQKENI. The DNA of the CDR3 is TGTGCCAGCTCACCACTCGTAGCGGGGGGAAATGAGCAGTTCTTC. It specifies CASSPLVAGGNEQFF.

This chain joins TRBV30 and TRBJ1-5; D ambiguous. Germline assignment: CDR1 GTSNPN and CDR2 SVGIG (reference sequence). This CDR3 spans 13 amino acids. V lost 2 bases, J lost 5 bases, and 10 bases lay in between. CDR3 sequence reads: CAWSTGEDQPQHF. CDR3 sequence (DNA): TGTGCCTGGAGTACCGGGGAAGATCAGCCCCAGCATTTT.

This chain joins TRBV7-6 and TRBJ2-3; 7 bases match TRBD2. Germline loops: CDR1 SGHVS, CDR2 FNYEAQ. The CDR3 loop spans 15 amino acids. J was trimmed by 2 bases and V by 1 base; bases with no gene match: 3. In DNA form, the CDR3 reads TGTGCCAGCAGCTTAGGCGGGGGAACCACAGATACGCAGTATTTT. This gives the protein CASSLGGGTTDTQYF.

This chain joins TRBV29-1 and TRBJ2-1; D uncertain. The germline CDR1 and CDR2 sequences are SQVTM and ANQGSEA. The CDR3 is made up of 11 amino acids. Trimming took off 1 base at V and 8 bases at J, with 6 bases between the two ends. CDR3 sequence reads: CSVEARDEQFF. The DNA for the CDR3 is TGCAGCGTTGAAGCCCGGGATGAGCAGTTCTTC.

The J gene is TRBJ1-5, the V gene TRBV18; TRBD1 matches 7 bases. V was clipped by 4 bases and J by 4 bases; unmatched bases: 4. The germline V gene has CDR1 KGHSH and CDR2 LQKENI. The CDR3 consists of 14 residues. CDR3 nucleotides: TGTGCCAGCTCACAAGGACAGGAAAATCAGCCCCAGCATTTT. It is translated as CASSQGQENQPQHF.

J is TRBJ2-2 and V is TRBV25-1; TRBD2 might be the D (6 bases). V was pared by 9 bases and J by 0 bases, with 14 bases between. This CDR3 contains 15 residues. Germline V lookup: CDR1 MGHDK, CDR2 SYGVNS. The CDR3 region has the DNA TGTGCCAGTCGTTCAACTAGCCCGAACACCGGGGAGCTGTTTTTT. Protein: CASRSTSPNTGELFF.

The CDR3 sequence: CASSPPELAGGTDTQYF. The DNA of the CDR3 is TGTGCCAGCAGCCCTCCGGAGTTAGCGGGTGGCACAGATACGCAGTATTTT. The genes are TRBV28 and TRBJ2-3; the match to TRBD2 covers 7 bases. Germline values: CDR1 MDHEN, CDR2 SYDVKM. J was trimmed by 1 base and V by 6 bases; bases with no gene match: 13. The CDR3 contains 17 residues.

The chain is built from TRBV11-2 and TRBJ1-1; D might be TRBD1 (6 bases). V was trimmed by 5 bases and J by 3 bases, leaving 16 bases between them. The CDR3 spans 15 residues. CDR1 is SGHAT and CDR2 is FQNNGV in the germline V gene. The CDR3 DNA follows: TGTGCCAGCAGCGCACAGGGAATCCTTGACACTGAAGCTTTCTTT. Encoded protein: CASSAQGILDTEAFF.

This chain uses TRBV19 with TRBJ2-3; 11 bases line up with TRBD2. V gave up 6 bases and J gave up 2 bases; unmatched junction bases: 7. CDR1 is LNHDA and CDR2 is SQIVND in the germline V gene (reference sequence). The CDR3 contains 16 residues. CDR3 nucleotide sequence: TGTGCCAGTAGACTAGCGGGAGCTGGGGCCACAGATACGCAGTATTTT. Residues: CASRLAGAGATDTQYF.

CDR3 bases: TGTGCCAGCAGTCCCGCCGGTTTGCGTGGCTACACCTTC. Protein product: CASSPAGLRGYTF. The chain joins TRBV28 to TRBJ1-2; D gene ambiguous. V dropped 5 bases and J dropped 7 bases, with 14 bases sitting between them. The length of the CDR3 is 13 residues. Germline V CDR1 and CDR2: MDHEN, SYDVKM.

This chain joins TRBV9 and TRBJ2-7; TRBD2 matches 10 bases. The CDR3 runs 19 residues. Trimming took 3 bases from V and 0 from J; bases not matched to a gene: 15. Germline V gene sequence: CDR1 SGDLS, CDR2 YYNGEE. CDR3 loop: CASSADSPLLAGDSYEQYF. Here the CDR3 DNA reads TGTGCCAGCAGCGCCGACTCCCCTCTGCTAGCGGGAGACTCCTACGAGCAGTACTTC.

The rearrangement links TRBV5-5 to TRBJ1-5; tentative D call: TRBD1 (5 bases). This CDR3 spans 17 amino acids. V shed 0 bases and J shed 6 bases, with 19 bases lying between them. The germline V gene encodes CDR1 SGHKS and CDR2 YYEKEE (reference sequence). The CDR3, as DNA: TGTGCCAGCAGCTTGGGCCCTGGGACCGCGGGGGGTCAGCCCCAGCATTTT. Translation gives CASSLGPGTAGGQPQHF.

This chain links TRBV10-1 with TRBJ2-1; no clear D. The CDR3 is 12 residues long. Deletions cut 5 bases from V and 9 bases from J, with 11 bases between. CDR1 WNHNN and CDR2 SYGVQD come from the germline V gene (reference sequence). This CDR3 is CASSRGSSEQFF. In nucleotides, the CDR3 is TGCGCCAGCAGTCGCGGATCAAGTGAGCAGTTCTTC.